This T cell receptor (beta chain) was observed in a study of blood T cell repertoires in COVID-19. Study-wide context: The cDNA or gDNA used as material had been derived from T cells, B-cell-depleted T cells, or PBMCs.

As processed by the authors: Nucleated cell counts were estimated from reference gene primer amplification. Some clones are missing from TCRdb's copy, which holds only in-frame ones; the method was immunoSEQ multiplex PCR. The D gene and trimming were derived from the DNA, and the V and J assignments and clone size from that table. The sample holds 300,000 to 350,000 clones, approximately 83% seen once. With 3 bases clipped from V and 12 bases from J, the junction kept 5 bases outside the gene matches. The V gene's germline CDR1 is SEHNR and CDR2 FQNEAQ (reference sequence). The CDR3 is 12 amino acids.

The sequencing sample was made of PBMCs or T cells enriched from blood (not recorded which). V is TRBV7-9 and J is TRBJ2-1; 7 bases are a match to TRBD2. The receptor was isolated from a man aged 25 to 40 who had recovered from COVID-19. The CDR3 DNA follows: TGTGCCAGCAGCTTGCCGGGGGGAGGGCAGTTCTTC. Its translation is CASSLPGGGQFF.